The 9 T cell receptor beta chains below come from one sample, sequenced in a study of blood T cell repertoires in COVID-19. Here immunoSEQ multiplex PCR was the method, and the copy in TCRdb shows in-frame clones only, minus some. The table includes 97,000 or so clones, about nine tenths detected once. The material sequenced was peripheral blood. Receptors were obtained from a man aged 60-69 years with acute or convalescent COVID-19.

The chain employs TRBV5-6 and TRBJ1-2; tentative D call: TRBD1 (6 bases). The V end was cut by 3 bases, the J end by 13 bases, with 16 bases between. Germline V gene data show CDR1 as SGHDT and CDR2 as YYEEEE. The CDR3 is 12 amino acids. CDR3 amino acids: CASSSVQGRGTF. The CDR3 nucleotides read TGTGCCAGCAGCTCCGTACAGGGTCGAGGCACCTTC.

The table lists this clone with a few counts. The rearrangement uses TRBV15 and TRBJ1-4; 8 bases line up with TRBD1. This CDR3 has 15 residues. Germline V lookup: CDR1 LNHNV, CDR2 YYDKDF (reference sequence). The junction had 4 bases not matched to a gene; V was cut back by 3 bases and J by 4 bases. In nucleotides, the CDR3 is TGTGCCACCAGCAGGGCGACAGGGGTTAATGAAAAACTGTTTTTT. Its translation is CATSRATGVNEKLFF.

The V call is TRBV5-6, the J call TRBJ1-4; D unclear. Germline CDR1 is SGHDT and CDR2 is YYEEEE. V was clipped by 5 bases and J by 5 bases, with 10 bases between them. The CDR3 covers 13 residues. For the CDR3, the DNA is TGTGCCAGCAGGCGCCAGGAAAATGAAAAACTGTTTTTT. It encodes CASRRQENEKLFF.

CDR3 nucleotide sequence: TGCGCCAGCAGCTTTGGGGCGGGGGTTAGTGATACGCAGTATTTT. Protein product: CASSFGAGVSDTQYF. V gene TRBV5-1 combines with J gene TRBJ2-3; 7 positions match TRBD2. V dropped 2 bases and J dropped 6; count of bases not matched to a gene: 9. Per germline, CDR1 SGHRS and CDR2 YFSETQ. This CDR3 has 15 residues.

This sequence joins TRBV18 and TRBJ1-1, with D perhaps TRBD1 (5 bases). Trimming cost V 2 bases and J 6 bases, with 7 bases left between them. From germline, CDR1 is KGHSH and CDR2 LQKENI. The CDR3 is 12 amino acids. CDR3 sequence (DNA): TGTGCCAGCTCACCAGGGGCCCCTGAAGCTTTCTTT. It encodes CASSPGAPEAFF.

The chain links TRBV3-1 (or the pseudogene TRBV3-2) to TRBJ2-5; TRBD1 agrees at 8 bases. Germline values: CDR1 LGHDT, CDR2 YNNKEL (reference sequence). The CDR3 sequence is 16 residues long. Unmatched junction bases numbered 10, after V lost 1 base and J lost 6 bases. This CDR3 is CASSQGLAGGRQTQYF. For the CDR3, the DNA is TGTGCCAGCAGCCAAGGGTTGGCAGGGGGCAGGCAGACCCAGTACTTC.

V and J are TRBV6-5 and TRBJ1-6, with 7 bases fitting TRBD1. The CDR3 has 15 amino acids. Germline CDR1 and CDR2: MNHEY and SVGAGI. Trimming removed 6 bases from V and 3 bases from J; junction bases left unmatched: 5. CDR3 amino acids: CASSPRQGYNSPLHF. CDR3 coding DNA: TGTGCCAGCAGCCCACGACAGGGCTATAATTCACCCCTCCACTTT.

The CDR3 DNA sequence: TGCGCCAGCAGCTTGCAGTCAGGTGGGAATCAGCCCCAGCATTTT. This sequence encodes CASSLQSGGNQPQHF. This chain joins TRBV5-1 and TRBJ1-5, with D hard to call. V dropped 1 base and J dropped 4 bases, with 12 bases sitting between them. This CDR3 spans 15 amino acids. Per germline, CDR1 SGHRS and CDR2 YFSETQ.

The rearrangement joins TRBV2 to TRBJ2-3; TRBD2 is a possible D gene (6 bases). Between the trimmed V and J ends, which lost 8 bases and 2 bases, there was a span of 14 bases. CDR1 and CDR2 from the germline V gene are SNHLY and FYNNEI. The CDR3 totals 14 residues. DNA for the CDR3: TGTGCCAGCGGGAGGCAAACTGTCACAGATACGCAGTATTTT. As protein: CASGRQTVTDTQYF.